A selection of T cell receptor beta chains follows, all from one sample in a study of response to subunit inactivated influenza vaccine. TCRdb used MiXCR to reprocess the RT-PCR reads, holding one entry per CDR3 protein. Among 450,000 to 550,000 distinct CDR3 sequences listed, 25% were seen once. This material consisted of CD4+ T cells sorted from PBMCs, taken 4 to 6 days after vaccination. The receptors derive from a man between 45 and 60 years old who received an inactivated influenza vaccine. The conserved cysteine and the conserved F or W are not part of the CDR3 here. The D gene is left open where the match is weak.

d_call,v_call,cdr3_aa
TRBD1,TRBV10-3,AIRGQNEQY
NA,TRBV5-1,ASSLEKGFNEQF
NA,TRBV28,ASSFPPIHSLEQF
TRBD2,TRBV11-2,ASSFSGRKRTQY
NA,TRBV9,ASSVEGGLNEKLF
TRBD1,TRBV15,ATSRRAGTGVYEQY
NA,TRBV9,ASSLRDVSYEQY
TRBD2,TRBV5-1,ASSFDPTSGQLWSYNEQF
NA,TRBV21-1,ASRTGQESGNQPQH
NA,TRBV10-3,AISVGHGGYT
NA,TRBV5-8,ASSRARLSSGANVLT
TRBD2,TRBV20-1,SAGSGGSTDTQY
TRBD2,TRBV20-1,SARFRGSSYNEQF
NA,TRBV29-1,SVTIGEGDTQY
NA,TRBV12-3/TRBV12-4,ASSWGVNQPQH
NA,TRBV9,ASSETGTAVYEQY
NA,TRBV7-2,ASSLRRGMGQF
NA,TRBV20-1,SARKPGRIETQY
TRBD1,TRBV20-1,SARVPQGSGETQY
TRBD2,TRBV5-1,ASSYGTSGVGGNEQF
NA,TRBV2,ASCRWSYNSPLH
NA,TRBV28,ASSLFPQGRGEQY
TRBD2,TRBV7-2,ASSTGLAGAWQF
NA,TRBV7-8,ASSLASVPVYGYT
TRBD2,TRBV7-6,ASSPTSPGLAGVFGANVLT
NA,TRBV13,ARRLGYGGESGANVLT
TRBD1,TRBV7-9,ASSPTGMFTEAF
NA,TRBV5-1,ASSGDAGNEQY
TRBD1,TRBV9,ASSVAPGGNTGELF
TRBD1,TRBV6-2/TRBV6-3,ASNDRAANTEAF
NA,TRBV20-1,SAREEDQPQH
NA,TRBV12-3/TRBV12-4,ASRIQGNQPQH
NA,TRBV6-2/TRBV6-3,ASSPREGTPNYNEQF
TRBD1,TRBV4-2,ASSPPGQNYEQY
NA,TRBV20-1,SASGGYGYT
TRBD1,TRBV4-3,ASRRTGFSEDTQY
TRBD2,TRBV5-6,ASSLNLAGDYEQY
NA,TRBV6-5,ASSFLVSGDEQY
NA,TRBV28,ASTRVAGELF
NA,TRBV11-1,ASSIERKGTGELF
TRBD1,TRBV20-1,SARNRQGYEQY
NA,TRBV29-1,SAADVKKLF
TRBD1,TRBV7-2,ASSSHRGGEQY
NA,TRBV20-1,SAVPHTEAF
TRBD2,TRBV12-3/TRBV12-4,ASSLAGRATDTQY
TRBD1,TRBV18,ASSPPATGDEQY
NA,TRBV7-9,ASSLDSTKAKETQY
TRBD2,TRBV7-9,ASTLAASGSYEQY
NA,TRBV20-1,SARATYEQY
TRBD1,TRBV20-1,SARDPRQGNTEAF
NA,TRBV20-1,SALDGVTYEQY
NA,TRBV2,ASSEAYEQY
NA,TRBV7-8,ASSFRAGPSYEQY
NA,TRBV3-1,ASSQGGSYPPNEQF
NA,TRBV5-1,ASSVEGRGETQY
NA,TRBV4-2,ASSQVTPYNEQF
NA,TRBV10-3,AISPQGGYGYT
TRBD2,TRBV10-3,AISESSPSGGDTQY
NA,TRBV19,ASRQYNEQF